This TCR beta chain originates from a study of cytomegalovirus exposure and HLA in healthy donors. Primers included in the PCR were 60 Vbeta and 13 Jbeta primers. The table came from immunoSEQ multiplex PCR; TCRdb's copy has only in-frame clones and leaves some out. The table shows 150,000 or so clones, with approximately 74% occurring only once. The CDR3 is 15 amino acids. V was clipped by 6 bases and J by 3 bases; unmatched bases: 7. The germline gives CDR1 SNHLY, CDR2 FYNNEI. This chain uses TRBV2 with TRBJ2-1; 8 nucleotides match TRBD1. The TCR sequence derives from a man aged 25-45 years in good health and CMV-seronegative. Material for sequencing was PBMCs. Here the CDR3 reads CASSMGQVHYNEQFF. The CDR3 nucleotides are TGTGCCAGCAGCATGGGACAGGTTCACTACAATGAGCAGTTCTTC. Supplemented by reference TRBV2 and TRBJ2-1, the full variable domain reads EPEVTQTPSHQVTQMGQEVILRCVPISNHLYFYWYRQILGQKVEFLVSFYNNEISEKSEIFDDQFSVERPDGSNFTLKIRSTKLEDSAMYFCASSMGQVHYNEQFFGPGTRLTVL.